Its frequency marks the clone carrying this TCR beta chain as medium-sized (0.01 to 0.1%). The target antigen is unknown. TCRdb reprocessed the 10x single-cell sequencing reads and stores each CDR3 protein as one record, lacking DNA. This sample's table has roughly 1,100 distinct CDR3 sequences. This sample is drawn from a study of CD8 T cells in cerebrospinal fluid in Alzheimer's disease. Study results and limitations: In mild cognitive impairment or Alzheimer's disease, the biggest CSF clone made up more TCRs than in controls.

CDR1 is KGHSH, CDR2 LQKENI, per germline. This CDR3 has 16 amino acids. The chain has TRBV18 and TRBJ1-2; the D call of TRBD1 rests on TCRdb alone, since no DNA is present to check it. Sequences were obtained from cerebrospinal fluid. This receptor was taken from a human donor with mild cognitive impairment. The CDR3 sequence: CASSRIPQDSNYGYTF. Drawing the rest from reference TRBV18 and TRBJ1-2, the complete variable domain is NAGVMQNPRHLVRRRGQEARLRCSPMKGHSHVYWYRQLPEEGLKFMVYLQKENIIDESGMPKERFSAEFPKEGPSILRIQQVVRGDSAAYFCASSRIPQDSNYGYTFGSGTRLTVV.